Listed below are T cell receptor beta chains from one sample, sequenced in a study of T cell responses to AZD1222 COVID-19 vaccine. Data came from immunoSEQ multiplex PCR; TCRdb stores just in-frame clones and leaves some out. The sample has more than 85,000 clones; 65% to 90% are singletons. The source material was peripheral blood, sampled on day 0 of AZD1222 vaccination. Source of these receptors: an adult in good health. Both conserved end residues are part of each CDR3. A D gene is named only where the DNA matches it firmly. Where a row states a size, it is once, few, many or the class of an expanded clone; other rows omit it.

J gene | V gene | clone size | D gene | CDR3 length | CDR3 DNA | CDR3 protein
TRBJ2-7 | TRBV7-9 | few | TRBD1 | 16 | TGTGCCAGCAGCCCCGACAGGGGATCCATCTCCTACGAGCAGTACTTC | CASSPDRGSISYEQYF
TRBJ1-1 | TRBV5-4 | NA | NA | 14 | TGTGCCAGCAGCTTGGACGGAGCAGCCTATGAAGCTTTCTTT | CASSLDGAAYEAFF
TRBJ2-1 | TRBV19 | NA | TRBD2 | 14 | TGTGCCAGTACCCCCAGCGGGAGCTATAATGAGCAGTTCTTC | CASTPSGSYNEQFF
TRBJ1-1 | TRBV6-5 | NA | TRBD1 | 15 | TGTGCCAGCAGTTACGGGACAGGGTCGTTCACTGAAGCTTTCTTT | CASSYGTGSFTEAFF
TRBJ1-1 | TRBV5-6 | NA | TRBD1 | 16 | TGTGCCAGCACCTCACCTTCAGGGGGGGCGTACACTGAAGCTTTCTTT | CASTSPSGGAYTEAFF
TRBJ2-7 | TRBV5-1 | NA | NA | 14 | TGCGCCAGCAGCTTTCTCGGGGGAACCTACGAGCAGTACTTC | CASSFLGGTYEQYF
TRBJ2-7 | TRBV11-3 | NA | TRBD2 | 16 | TGTGCCAGCAGCTTAGGGGGACTAGCGGCTTCCTACGAGCAGTACTTC | CASSLGGLAASYEQYF
TRBJ1-1 | TRBV28 | NA | NA | 13 | TGTGCCAGCAGTTTAGTGTGGGGGTCTGGAGCTTTCTTT | CASSLVWGSGAFF
TRBJ1-4 | TRBV9 | NA | NA | 16 | TGTGCCAGCAGCCCCCTACCGGGACGGAATAATGAAAAACTGTTTTTT | CASSPLPGRNNEKLFF
TRBJ2-3 | TRBV19 | NA | NA | 15 | TGTGCCAGTAGCCCCCGGACGGGTTTCGGAGATACGCAGTATTTT | CASSPRTGFGDTQYF
TRBJ2-3 | TRBV7-2 | NA | TRBD1 | 17 | TGTGCCAGCAGCTTAGTAAGCGGGACAGGGGGGCCAGATACGCAGTATTTT | CASSLVSGTGGPDTQYF
TRBJ2-5 | TRBV29-1 | NA | NA | 13 | TGCAGCGTTGGAGGGGGTGATGGAGAGACCCAGTACTTC | CSVGGGDGETQYF
TRBJ1-6 | TRBV27 | few | TRBD1 | 14 | TGTGCCAGCAGGGGGACAGGGCGAAATTCACCCCTCCACTTT | CASRGTGRNSPLHF
TRBJ1-2 | TRBV29-1 | NA | NA | 13 | TGCAGCGTCGTAGGGGGGCTTGATTATGGCTACACCTTC | CSVVGGLDYGYTF
TRBJ1-3 | TRBV5-1 | once | TRBD1 | 17 | TGCGCCAGCAGCAAGAACGGACAGGGCTCCTCTGGAAACACCATATATTTT | CASSKNGQGSSGNTIYF
TRBJ2-7 | TRBV10-3 | NA | NA | 15 | TGTGCCATCAGTGAGGGGATGGGGTCTCTCGGTGAGCAGTACTTC | CAISEGMGSLGEQYF
TRBJ2-7 | TRBV11-3 | few | NA | 11 | TGTGCCAGCAGCTACGTCTACGAGCAGTACTTC | CASSYVYEQYF
TRBJ1-6 | TRBV28 | NA | NA | 17 | TGTGCCAGCCGCTGGTTTGGCAGCACTATTTATAATTCACCCCTCCACTTT | CASRWFGSTIYNSPLHF
TRBJ1-4 | TRBV27 | NA | NA | 14 | TGTGCCAGCAGTTTACAAGGGACTAATGAAAAACTGTTTTTT | CASSLQGTNEKLFF
TRBJ1-3 | TRBV6-5 | NA | TRBD1 | 14 | TGTGCCAGCAGTCAACCCGGGACAGGGAACACCATATATTTT | CASSQPGTGNTIYF
TRBJ1-5 | TRBV7-9 | once | TRBD1 | 16 | TGTGCCAGCAGCTTAGGGACAGGGGGCCCCACTCAGCCCCAGCATTTT | CASSLGTGGPTQPQHF
TRBJ1-1 | TRBV12-3/TRBV12-4 | NA | NA | 11 | TGTGCCAGCAGTCGCCGGGCTGAAGCTTTCTTT | CASSRRAEAFF
TRBJ1-4 | TRBV19 | NA | NA | 15 | TGTGCCAGTCGGGAGGCAGGGAGGAATAATGAAAAACTGTTTTTT | CASREAGRNNEKLFF
TRBJ1-3 | TRBV7-9 | few | TRBD1 | 14 | TGTGCCAGCAGCTCCACAGGGGCTGGAAACACCATATATTTT | CASSSTGAGNTIYF
TRBJ2-7 | TRBV5-1 | NA | NA | 15 | TGCGCCAGCAGCTTTTTACAGGGAAGTTCCTACGAGCAGTACTTC | CASSFLQGSSYEQYF
TRBJ2-1 | TRBV5-4 | NA | NA | 15 | TGTGCCAGCAGCTTGCAAGGAGGGACCTACAATGAGCAGTTCTTC | CASSLQGGTYNEQFF
TRBJ1-2 | TRBV12-3/TRBV12-4 | NA | TRBD1 | 12 | TGTGCCAGCAGCACCCGGACAGGCGGCTACACCTTC | CASSTRTGGYTF
TRBJ1-3 | TRBV7-2 | NA | TRBD1 | 16 | TGTGCCAGCAGCTGGGGGGGACAGCACTCTGGAAACACCATATATTTT | CASSWGGQHSGNTIYF
TRBJ2-7 | TRBV13 | NA | TRBD2 | 15 | TGTGCCAGCAGCTTATGGACTAGCGGGTTTTACGAGCAGTACTTC | CASSLWTSGFYEQYF
TRBJ2-3 | TRBV6-5 | NA | NA | 15 | TGTGCCAGCAGTTACTCTGCGGTTAGCACAGATACGCAGTATTTT | CASSYSAVSTDTQYF
TRBJ2-5 | TRBV6-5 | once | TRBD2 | 15 | TGTGCCAGCAGTTACGGACTAGCGGCTAAAGAGACCCAGTACTTC | CASSYGLAAKETQYF
TRBJ2-7 | TRBV9 | NA | TRBD2 | 14 | TGTGCCAGCAGCGTAGCGGGAGGGCCTCAAGAGCAGTACTTC | CASSVAGGPQEQYF
TRBJ1-4 | TRBV28 | NA | TRBD1 | 18 | TGTGCCAGCACACCCGGGACAGGGGGTATCGCAACTAATGAAAAACTGTTTTTT | CASTPGTGGIATNEKLFF
TRBJ1-1 | TRBV9 | NA | NA | 14 | TGTGCCAGCAGCGTAGCTGCTGCGTACACTGAAGCTTTCTTT | CASSVAAAYTEAFF
TRBJ1-3 | TRBV7-9 | NA | NA | 15 | TGTGCCAGCAGCTTATTTCCAGGGGCGGGAAACACCATATATTTT | CASSLFPGAGNTIYF
TRBJ2-1 | TRBV18 | NA | NA | 16 | TGTGCCAGCTCACCCGGGACTCCGAGCCCTATTGGTGAGCAGTTCTTC | CASSPGTPSPIGEQFF
TRBJ1-4 | TRBV27 | NA | TRBD1 | 16 | TGTGCCAGCAGTTTATCGACGGGAACAGGGGGTGAAAAACTGTTTTTT | CASSLSTGTGGEKLFF
TRBJ2-7 | TRBV3-1/TRBV3-2 | NA | TRBD1 | 15 | TGTGCCAGCAGCCTCGGGACAGGGAGCCTCTACGAGCAGTACTTC | CASSLGTGSLYEQYF
TRBJ2-2 | TRBV12-3/TRBV12-4 | NA | NA | 12 | TGTGCCAGCAGACTGAACACCGGGGAGCTGTTTTTT | CASRLNTGELFF
TRBJ2-1 | TRBV25-1 | NA | TRBD2 | 15 | TGTGCCAGCAGTGTAGCGGGAGTGGGGCGGAATGAGCAGTTCTTC | CASSVAGVGRNEQFF
TRBJ1-2 | TRBV29-1 | NA | TRBD1 | 14 | TGCAGTGCGGACAGGCTCGACCCTCTCTATGGCTACACCTTC | CSADRLDPLYGYTF
TRBJ2-7 | TRBV7-6 | NA | NA | 15 | TGTGCCAGCAGCCCCACGTTGAAATTTGGCTACGAGCAGTACTTC | CASSPTLKFGYEQYF
TRBJ1-1 | TRBV11-2 | NA | TRBD1 | 19 | TGTGCCAGCAGCTTAGCGGGACAGCCCCGGAACTCTCCGAACACTGAAGCTTTCTTT | CASSLAGQPRNSPNTEAFF
TRBJ1-2 | TRBV7-2 | NA | NA | 13 | TGTGCCAGCAGCCTACAGGAATACTATGGCTACACCTTC | CASSLQEYYGYTF
TRBJ2-2 | TRBV27 | NA | NA | 14 | TGTGCCAGCAGTTCATGGACTAACACCGGGGAGCTGTTTTTT | CASSSWTNTGELFF
TRBJ2-1 | TRBV7-3 | NA | TRBD2 | 16 | TGTGCCAGCAGCTTCCGACTAGCGGGAGGGTTCAATGAGCAGTTCTTC | CASSFRLAGGFNEQFF